This is a list of T cell receptor beta chains from one sample in a study of a mutant IDH1 vaccine in newly diagnosed glioma. Assay used: immunoSEQ multiplex PCR; TCRdb lists only in-frame clones, some missing. The table has about 40,000 clones, roughly 90% seen once; the top ten hold roughly 2.6%. These receptors have no identified antigens. The sample here was PBMCs, taken from a glioma patient whose treatment included an IDH1 peptide vaccine. These receptors were obtained from a man between 50 and 59 years old with glioma. The CDR3 runs from the conserved cysteine through the conserved F or W. The order of the fields is J gene, V gene, clone size, CDR3 protein. A clone size is listed for some rows: how often the clone was seen (once, few, many), or a class if it is expanded.

J gene: TRBJ1-5; V gene: TRBV9; clone size: .; CDR3 protein: CASSQFGDIRPQHF
J gene: TRBJ2-1; V gene: TRBV9; clone size: .; CDR3 protein: CASSLGTSGGGHNEQFF
J gene: TRBJ1-2; V gene: TRBV27; clone size: .; CDR3 protein: CASSLSAEIYGYTF
J gene: TRBJ1-2; V gene: TRBV9; clone size: .; CDR3 protein: CASSVGGTGKDGYTF
J gene: TRBJ1-5; V gene: TRBV19; clone size: .; CDR3 protein: CASNYRSNSNQPQHF
J gene: TRBJ1-2; V gene: TRBV5-1; clone size: .; CDR3 protein: CASSLEGQPNGYTF
J gene: TRBJ1-3; V gene: TRBV7-8; clone size: .; CDR3 protein: CASSHRGSGNTIYF
J gene: TRBJ1-3; V gene: TRBV2; clone size: .; CDR3 protein: CASSESKGLGGNTIYF
J gene: TRBJ1-4; V gene: TRBV23-1; clone size: .; CDR3 protein: CASSRILGTGIEKLFF
J gene: TRBJ2-3; V gene: TRBV5-6; clone size: .; CDR3 protein: CASSLGLDTDTQYF
J gene: TRBJ1-2; V gene: TRBV7-9; clone size: .; CDR3 protein: CASSPGTEFYGYTF
J gene: TRBJ1-3; V gene: TRBV7-9; clone size: .; CDR3 protein: CASSLLVTGNTIYF
J gene: TRBJ2-2; V gene: TRBV5-1; clone size: .; CDR3 protein: CASSSDGPPGELFF
J gene: TRBJ2-1; V gene: TRBV6-1; clone size: .; CDR3 protein: CASSESSLYNEQFF
J gene: TRBJ2-2; V gene: TRBV6-1; clone size: .; CDR3 protein: CASSARGGAGTGELFF
J gene: TRBJ2-7; V gene: TRBV7-6; clone size: .; CDR3 protein: CASSLVLGAVPDEQYF
J gene: TRBJ2-6; V gene: TRBV9; clone size: .; CDR3 protein: CASSRTGGVPGANVLTF
J gene: TRBJ2-2; V gene: TRBV4-2; clone size: few; CDR3 protein: CASSARTSGGVTGELFF
J gene: TRBJ2-3; V gene: TRBV2; clone size: .; CDR3 protein: CASKAYTDTQYF
J gene: TRBJ2-7; V gene: TRBV5-1; clone size: .; CDR3 protein: CASSAAGGSSYEQYF
J gene: TRBJ1-5; V gene: TRBV4-3; clone size: .; CDR3 protein: CASSQDHGAVGGGGNQPQHF
J gene: TRBJ1-5; V gene: TRBV5-4; clone size: .; CDR3 protein: CASSETGTAGNQPQHF
J gene: TRBJ2-5; V gene: TRBV6-5; clone size: .; CDR3 protein: CASSLRDANGQYF
J gene: TRBJ1-2; V gene: TRBV7-8; clone size: .; CDR3 protein: CASSLARGDSNYGYTF
J gene: TRBJ2-3; V gene: TRBV5-6; clone size: .; CDR3 protein: CASSEGLAGVKDTQYF
J gene: TRBJ2-3; V gene: TRBV6-5; clone size: .; CDR3 protein: CASSYRTNTDTQYF
J gene: TRBJ1-4; V gene: TRBV9; clone size: .; CDR3 protein: CASSAGGGLGEKLFF
J gene: TRBJ1-1; V gene: TRBV9; clone size: .; CDR3 protein: CASSLDTYTEAFF
J gene: TRBJ1-6; V gene: TRBV4-1; clone size: .; CDR3 protein: CASSRILPNDRRNSPLHF
J gene: TRBJ1-5; V gene: TRBV27; clone size: .; CDR3 protein: CASSPSNQPQHF
J gene: TRBJ2-5; V gene: TRBV7-9; clone size: .; CDR3 protein: CASSIGLAGGPGETQYF
J gene: TRBJ2-7; V gene: TRBV27; clone size: .; CDR3 protein: CASSLFGGDEQYF
J gene: TRBJ1-2; V gene: TRBV10-2; clone size: .; CDR3 protein: CATGGGAGYGYTF
J gene: TRBJ2-1; V gene: TRBV6-5; clone size: .; CDR3 protein: CASRPTGVGYNEQFF
J gene: TRBJ2-1; V gene: TRBV27; clone size: .; CDR3 protein: CASSQDPYNEQFF
J gene: TRBJ1-2; V gene: TRBV11-2; clone size: .; CDR3 protein: CASSSPGTGAGYTF
J gene: TRBJ2-3; V gene: TRBV2; clone size: .; CDR3 protein: CASSVRTSGSFTSTDTQYF
J gene: TRBJ2-5; V gene: TRBV5-4; clone size: .; CDR3 protein: CASSLGKEETQYF
J gene: TRBJ2-2; V gene: TRBV4-1; clone size: .; CDR3 protein: CASSPGPPRSLAGSTGELFF
J gene: TRBJ2-5; V gene: TRBV11-2; clone size: .; CDR3 protein: CASSLGRLAGSARTQYF
J gene: TRBJ1-4; V gene: TRBV5-3; clone size: .; CDR3 protein: CARSLVVRANEKLFF